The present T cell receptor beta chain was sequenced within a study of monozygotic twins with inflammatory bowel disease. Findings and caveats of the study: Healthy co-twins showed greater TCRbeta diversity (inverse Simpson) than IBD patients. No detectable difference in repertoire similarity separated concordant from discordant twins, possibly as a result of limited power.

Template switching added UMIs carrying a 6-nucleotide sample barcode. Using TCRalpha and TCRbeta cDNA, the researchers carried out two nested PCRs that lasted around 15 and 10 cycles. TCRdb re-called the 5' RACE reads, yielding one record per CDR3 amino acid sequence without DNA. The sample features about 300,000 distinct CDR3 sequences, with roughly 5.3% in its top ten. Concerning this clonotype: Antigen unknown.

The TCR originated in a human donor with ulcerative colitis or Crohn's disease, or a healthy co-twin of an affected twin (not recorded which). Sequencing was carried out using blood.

The CDR3 region is CSASNSRPNEQFF. V is TRBV20-1 and J is TRBJ2-1. The CDR3 runs 13 residues. CDR1 and CDR2 from the germline V gene are DFQATT and SNEGSKA (reference sequence).